This T cell receptor beta chain was sequenced in a study of tumor and adjacent non-tumor tissue in lung cancer. Study context: Patients were aged about 30 to 85, around ten men and about five women, stage I to III.

Turning to this clonotype: Its antigen is unknown. An end of the junction does not agree with germline; a read error may underlie this.

Looked up from germline, CDR1 is SGHNT and CDR2 is YENEEA. CDR3 length: 18 residues. No cell sorting was done before RNA was extracted from the tissue. General study results and limits: Shorter survival was associated with higher TCR diversity in tumors.

TCRbeta libraries were built with three rounds of nested PCR, modified from ARM-PCR. From the multiplex PCR reads, TCRdb called clonotypes with MiXCR, one entry per CDR3 protein. The table shows about 93,000 distinct CDR3 sequences, with just over 65% occurring only once. What was sequenced was lung tumor tissue. This clonotype was obtained from a man aged 55 to 70 with non-small cell lung cancer. This chain joins TRBV11-3 and TRBJ2-1; the D gene is possibly TRBD2 (6 bases). CDR3 residues: CASRLDKRLGASYNKQFF. DNA of the CDR3: TGTGCCAGCAGATTAGATAAGAGACTAGGGGCCTCCTACAATAAGCAGTTCTTC.